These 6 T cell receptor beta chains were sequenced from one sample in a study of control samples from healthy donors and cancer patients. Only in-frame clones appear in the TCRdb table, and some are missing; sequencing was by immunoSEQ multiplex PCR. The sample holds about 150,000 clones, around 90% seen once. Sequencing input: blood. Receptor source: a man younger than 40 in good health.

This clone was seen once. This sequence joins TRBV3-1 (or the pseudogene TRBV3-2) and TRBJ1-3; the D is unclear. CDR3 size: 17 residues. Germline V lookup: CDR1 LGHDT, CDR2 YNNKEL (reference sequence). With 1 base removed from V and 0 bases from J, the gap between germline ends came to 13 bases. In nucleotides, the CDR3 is TGTGCCAGCAGCCAAGCCTTTCTGACGGTCTCTGGAAACACCATATATTTT. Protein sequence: CASSQAFLTVSGNTIYF.

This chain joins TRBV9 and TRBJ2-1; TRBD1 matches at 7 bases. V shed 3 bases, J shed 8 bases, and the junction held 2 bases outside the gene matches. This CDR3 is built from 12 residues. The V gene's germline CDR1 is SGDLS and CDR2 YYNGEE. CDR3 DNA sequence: TGTGCCAGCAGCGGACAGGGTGATGAGCAGTTCTTC. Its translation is CASSGQGDEQFF.

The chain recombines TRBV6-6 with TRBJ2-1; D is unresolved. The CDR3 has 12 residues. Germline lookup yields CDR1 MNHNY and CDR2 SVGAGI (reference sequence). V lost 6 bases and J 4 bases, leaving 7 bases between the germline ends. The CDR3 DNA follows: TGTGCCAGCAGGCGAGGTTACAATGAGCAGTTCTTC. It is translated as CASRRGYNEQFF.

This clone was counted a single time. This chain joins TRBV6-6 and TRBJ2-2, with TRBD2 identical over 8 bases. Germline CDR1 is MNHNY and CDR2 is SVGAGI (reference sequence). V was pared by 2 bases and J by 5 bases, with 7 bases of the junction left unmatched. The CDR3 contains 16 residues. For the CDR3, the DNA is TGTGCCAGCAGTTACCCCGGGGGGGTCGGGACCGGGGAGCTGTTTTTT. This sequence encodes CASSYPGGVGTGELFF.

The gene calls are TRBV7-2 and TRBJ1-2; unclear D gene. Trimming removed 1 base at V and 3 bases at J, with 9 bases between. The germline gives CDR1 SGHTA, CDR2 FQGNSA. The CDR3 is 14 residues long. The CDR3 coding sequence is TGTGCCAGCAGCTTAGAGGACGCCTACTATGGCTACACCTTC. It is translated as CASSLEDAYYGYTF. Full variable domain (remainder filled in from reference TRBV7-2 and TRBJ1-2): GAGVSQSPSNKVTEKGKDVELRCDPISGHTALYWYRQSLGQGLEFLIYFQGNSAPDKSGLPSDRFSAERTGGSVSTLTIQRTQQEDSAVYLCASSLEDAYYGYTFGSGTRLTVV.

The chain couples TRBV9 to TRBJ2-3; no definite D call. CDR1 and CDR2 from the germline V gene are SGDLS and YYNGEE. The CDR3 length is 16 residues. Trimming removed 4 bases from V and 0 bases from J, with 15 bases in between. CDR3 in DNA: TGTGCCAGCAGCTTCACCCCCCAATCTAGCACAGATACGCAGTATTTT. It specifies CASSFTPQSSTDTQYF.